The TCR beta chain under discussion was sequenced for a study of cytomegalovirus exposure and HLA in healthy donors. The CDR3 is 14 residues long. Germline V gene data show CDR1 as SGHAT and CDR2 as FQNNGV. The V and J ends lost 0 bases and 5 bases respectively, with 9 bases between them. The PCR contained 60 Vbeta and 13 Jbeta primers. Data came from immunoSEQ multiplex PCR; TCRdb stores just in-frame clones and leaves some out. Its listing shows under 150,000 clones. The V gene is TRBV11-2, the J gene TRBJ2-3; D remains ambiguous. This receptor was taken from a woman in her thirties or forties in good health and CMV-seronegative. The sequencing sample was made of PBMCs. In DNA, the CDR3 is TGTGCCAGCAGCTTAGATGAAACTGAAGATACGCAGTATTTT. It yields the protein CASSLDETEDTQYF.